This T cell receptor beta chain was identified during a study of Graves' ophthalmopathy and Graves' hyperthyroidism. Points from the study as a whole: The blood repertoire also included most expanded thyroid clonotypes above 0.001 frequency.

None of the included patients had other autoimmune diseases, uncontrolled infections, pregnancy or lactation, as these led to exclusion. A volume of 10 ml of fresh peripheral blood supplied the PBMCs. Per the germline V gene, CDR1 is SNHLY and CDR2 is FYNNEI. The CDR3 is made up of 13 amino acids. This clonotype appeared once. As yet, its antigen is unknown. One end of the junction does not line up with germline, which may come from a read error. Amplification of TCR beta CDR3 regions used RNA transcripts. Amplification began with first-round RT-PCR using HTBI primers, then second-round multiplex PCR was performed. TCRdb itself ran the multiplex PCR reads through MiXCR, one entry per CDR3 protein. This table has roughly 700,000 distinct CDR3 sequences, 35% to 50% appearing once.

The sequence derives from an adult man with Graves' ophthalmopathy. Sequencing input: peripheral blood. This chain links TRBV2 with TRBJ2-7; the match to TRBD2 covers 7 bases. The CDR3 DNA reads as TGTGCCAGCTCACCTTCAGGCGGGCCAGGGAGGGCCTTC. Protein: CASSPSGGPGRAF. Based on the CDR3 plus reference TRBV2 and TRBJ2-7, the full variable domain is EPEVTQTPSHQVTQMGQEVILRCVPISNHLYFYWYRQILGQKVEFLVSFYNNEISEKSEIFDDQFSVERPDGSNFTLKIRSTKLEDSAMYFCASSPSGGPGRAFGPGTRLTVT.